The sequence of this T cell receptor beta chain was determined in a study of cytomegalovirus exposure and HLA in healthy donors. The study's findings and limits: Apparent HLA restriction characterized most CMV-associated TCR beta chains in a later analysis.

A multiplex PCR was run with 60 Vbeta primers and 13 Jbeta primers. Assay: immunoSEQ multiplex PCR; the TCRdb copy retains only in-frame clones and omits some. In all, the sample yields some 30,000 clones. The germline V and J ends were trimmed by 2 bases and 2 bases, with 4 bases remaining between them. The CDR3 contains 12 residues. The germline V gene has CDR1 KGHSH and CDR2 LQKENI. Of note for this clone: Its antigen is not identified.

The sequence was obtained from a woman aged 40 to 55 in good health and CMV-seropositive. Specimen: PBMCs. The rearrangement joins TRBV18 to TRBJ2-7; no clear D. DNA of the CDR3: TGTGCCAGCTCACCAGGAGCCTACGAGCAGTACTTC. It translates to CASSPGAYEQYF.